The T cell receptor beta chain described here comes from a study of beta chain features in type 1 diabetes. Study-wide context: Healthy donors and patients showed comparable age, gender and cell yields.

Points on this clone: Its antigen remains unidentified.

Study findings and constraints: In type 1 diabetes patients, VDJ junctions had fewer insertions; deletions at these junctions were more frequent. Type 1 diabetes patients showed a moderate but significant shortening of TCRB CDR3s in all four CD4+ subsets. Cells carrying high TCR expression could end up over-represented when cDNA is sequenced.

Since all of the isolated RNA was reverse transcribed, expressed TCRB transcripts were what got sequenced. Sequencing was performed with immunoSEQ multiplex PCR; in TCRdb, only in-frame clones are kept and a portion is missing. The profile covers some 45,000 clones, with over 60% appearing a single time and roughly 2.2% taken by the ten largest. This receptor was obtained from a young woman with type 1 diabetes. The sequenced material came from Tregs from blood.

The CDR3 DNA reads TGTGCCAGCAGTTTACCCAGGGGAGTAGCGGGAGGAGCAGATACGCAGTATTTT. Its translation: CASSLPRGVAGGADTQYF. The chain links TRBV28 to TRBJ2-3; 10 bases fit TRBD2. The CDR3 is 18 amino acids. Trimming cost V 2 bases and J 4 bases; bases outside gene matches: 12. Per germline, CDR1 MDHEN and CDR2 SYDVKM.